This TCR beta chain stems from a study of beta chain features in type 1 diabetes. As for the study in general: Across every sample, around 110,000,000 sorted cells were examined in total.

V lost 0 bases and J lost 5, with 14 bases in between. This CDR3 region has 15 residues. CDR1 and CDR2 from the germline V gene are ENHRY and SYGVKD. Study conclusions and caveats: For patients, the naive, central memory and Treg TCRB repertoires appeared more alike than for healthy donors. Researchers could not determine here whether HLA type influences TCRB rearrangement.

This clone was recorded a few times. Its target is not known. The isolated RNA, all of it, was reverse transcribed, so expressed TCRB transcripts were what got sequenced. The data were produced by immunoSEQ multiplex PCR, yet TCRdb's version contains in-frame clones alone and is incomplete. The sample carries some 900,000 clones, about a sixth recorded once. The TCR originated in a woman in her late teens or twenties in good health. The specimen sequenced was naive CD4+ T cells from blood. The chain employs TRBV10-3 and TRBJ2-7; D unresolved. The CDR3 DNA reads TGTGCCATCAGTGAGTCGAAGGTTACGGGCCACGAGCAGTACTTC. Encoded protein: CAISESKVTGHEQYF.